One and the same sample provided the 31 T cell receptor beta chains below, sequenced in a study of shared clonotypes between healthy human individuals. Some clones are missing from TCRdb's copy, which holds only in-frame ones; the method was immunoSEQ multiplex PCR. The top ten clones hold approximately 0.4% of a sample with about 2.3 million clones, roughly 90% of them seen once. Sequencing used naive CD4+ T cells from PBMCs. Stated subset: CD45RA+ positively selected. The receptors come from a man younger than 35 in good health. Some clones in this sample may be carry-over from other donors' samples.

This sequence joins TRBV11-2 and TRBJ2-1; perhaps TRBD2 as D (6 bases). The CDR3 has 16 amino acids. Germline V gives CDR1 SGHAT, CDR2 FQNNGV. Trimming cost V 0 bases and J 8 bases, with 17 bases left between them. Here the CDR3 DNA reads TGTGCCAGCAGCTTAGATCAGCGCCGCGGGGTACATGAGCAGTTCTTC. This encodes CASSLDQRRGVHEQFF.

The chain has TRBV19 and TRBJ1-1; 8 nucleotides match TRBD1. The germline V gene encodes CDR1 LNHDA and CDR2 SQIVND (reference sequence). The CDR3 covers 14 residues. Trimming at V came to 5 bases and at J to 1 base, leaving 3 bases not matched to a gene. CDR3 nucleotide sequence: TGTGCCAGTAGTCTGGGACAGGAGAACACTGAAGCTTTCTTT. Amino acid sequence: CASSLGQENTEAFF.

The V call is TRBV28, the J call TRBJ2-2, with 8 bases fitting TRBD1. Per the germline V gene, CDR1 is MDHEN and CDR2 is SYDVKM. The junction had 9 bases not matched to a gene; V was cut back by 4 bases and J by 5 bases. The CDR3 runs to 16 residues. The CDR3 region is CASSSPGTGVTGELFF. The CDR3 DNA follows: TGTGCCAGCAGTTCGCCCGGGACAGGTGTGACCGGGGAGCTGTTTTTT. The full variable domain, its missing parts supplied by reference TRBV28 and TRBJ2-2, is DVKVTQSSRYLVKRTGEKVFLECVQDMDHENMFWYRQDPGLGLRLIYFSYDVKMKEKGDIPEGYSVSREKKERFSLILESASTNQTSMYLCASSSPGTGVTGELFFGEGSRLTVL.

The CDR3 spells CASSVRRPTGEKLFF. The DNA for the CDR3 is TGTGCCAGCAGTGTCCGGCGGCCAACGGGCGAAAAACTGTTTTTT. The V and J genes are TRBV2 and TRBJ1-4; D unclear. The CDR3 is 15 amino acids. The germline V gene encodes CDR1 SNHLY and CDR2 FYNNEI. Trimming shortened V by 4 bases and J by 8 bases, and 17 bases separated the two germline ends.

Written as DNA, the CDR3 is TGTGCCAGCAGCTCGCGGGAGCCCTACGAGCAGTACTTC. Amino acid sequence: CASSSREPYEQYF. The J gene is TRBJ2-7, the V gene TRBV6-1, with TRBD2 identical over 7 bases. Germline values: CDR1 MNHNS, CDR2 SASEGT. V gave up 6 bases and J gave up 2 bases; unmatched junction bases: 4. This CDR3 is 13 amino acids long.

This chain links TRBV5-8 with TRBJ2-3; TRBD1 aligns across 7 bases. CDR3 length: 14 amino acids. The V gene end was trimmed by 4 bases and the J gene end by 2 bases; junction bases not matched to a gene: 4. Germline CDR1 and CDR2: SGHTS and YDEGEE. The CDR3 loop reads CASSHGTATDTQYF. The CDR3 nucleotides read TGTGCCAGCAGCCACGGGACAGCCACAGATACGCAGTATTTT.

The rearrangement links TRBV6-1 to TRBJ1-5; D is unclear. This CDR3 has 14 amino acids. Trimming removed 11 bases at V and 0 bases at J, with 14 bases between. The V gene's germline CDR1 is MNHNS and CDR2 SASEGT. The CDR3 is CAGSRGDSNQPQHF. DNA for the CDR3: TGTGCCGGTAGTCGTGGGGATAGCAATCAGCCCCAGCATTTT.

The chain joins TRBV11-2 to TRBJ2-1; TRBD1 agrees at 8 bases. This CDR3 contains 18 residues. CDR1 is SGHAT, CDR2 FQNNGV, per germline. V shed 5 bases and J 5 bases; nucleotides not matched to a gene: 17. The CDR3 DNA follows: TGTGCCAGCAGCCTCAGACAGGGGACGCTGATTCTGGACAATGAGCAGTTCTTC. Translated, it gives CASSLRQGTLILDNEQFF.

The J gene is TRBJ2-5, the V gene TRBV5-6; 10 nucleotides line up with TRBD1. Germline V CDR1 and CDR2: SGHDT, YYEEEE. Trimming took 4 bases from V and 2 from J; bases not matched to a gene: 5. This CDR3 is built from 15 residues. The CDR3 nucleotides are TGTGCCAGCAGCGTTAGGACAGGGGGTCAAGAGACCCAGTACTTC. Its protein product is CASSVRTGGQETQYF.

The chain combines TRBV19 with TRBJ2-7, with D maybe TRBD1 (6 bases). This CDR3 has 12 residues. CDR1 and CDR2 from the germline V gene are LNHDA and SQIVND (reference sequence). Trimming cost V 10 bases and J 2 bases, with 12 bases left between them. The CDR3 spells CATKDRTYEQYF. DNA of the CDR3: TGTGCCACGAAAGACAGGACCTACGAGCAGTACTTC.

The V and J genes are TRBV18 and TRBJ1-2, with 9 bases aligning to TRBD1. The length of the CDR3 is 17 residues. The germline gives CDR1 KGHSH, CDR2 LQKENI. Trimming at V came to 0 bases and at J to 7 bases, leaving 12 bases not matched to a gene. CDR3 sequence (DNA): TGTGCCAGCTCACCACCAGTGGGACAGGGAATAGTAGGTGGCTACACCTTC. It encodes CASSPPVGQGIVGGYTF.

Concerning this clone itself: The sample contains more than one DNA sequence encoding this CDR3. The genes are TRBV29-1 and TRBJ1-2, with TRBD1 matching 8 bases. CDR3 length equals 12 residues. CDR1 SQVTM and CDR2 ANQGSEA come from the germline V gene. With V trimmed by 4 bases and J by 7 bases, 5 bases remained unmatched. The CDR3 protein is CSVVQGAGGYTF. CDR3 DNA sequence: TGCAGCGTTGTTCAGGGGGCAGGTGGCTACACCTTC.

The CDR3 here is CASSLGEGLIYF. The CDR3 DNA is TGCGCCAGCAGCTTGGGCGAAGGCCTAATATACTTC. This chain links TRBV5-1 with TRBJ2-4; D is unclear. Germline V gene data show CDR1 as SGHRS and CDR2 as YFSETQ. V was trimmed by 0 bases and J by 16 bases, leaving 14 bases between them. The CDR3 consists of 12 residues. Full variable domain (missing parts from reference TRBV5-1 and TRBJ2-4): KAGVTQTPRYLIKTRGQQVTLSCSPISGHRSVSWYQQTPGQGLQFLFEYFSETQRNKGNFPGRFSGRQFSNSRSEMNVSTLELGDSALYLCASSLGEGLIYFGAGTRLSVL.

The chain uses TRBV5-1 and TRBJ2-5; D remains ambiguous. V dropped 4 bases and J dropped 1 base, with 17 bases sitting between them. The CDR3 length is 16 residues. The germline CDR1 and CDR2 sequences are SGHRS and YFSETQ. This CDR3 reads CASSRAPGPGQETQYF. The CDR3, as DNA: TGCGCCAGCAGCCGAGCCCCTGGACCGGGCCAAGAGACCCAGTACTTC.

With regard to this clone: Within the sample, other DNA sequences also encode this same CDR3. V usage is TRBV11-3 and J usage is TRBJ1-1; D call uncertain. Germline loops: CDR1 SGHNT, CDR2 YENEEA. There are 13 residues in the CDR3. V lost 1 base to trimming and J lost 1 base, with 4 bases between them. The CDR3 protein is CASSLGTNTEAFF. The DNA for the CDR3 is TGTGCCAGCAGCTTAGGCACGAACACTGAAGCTTTCTTT. The entire variable domain, with the rest obtained from reference TRBV11-3 and TRBJ1-1, is as follows: EAGVVQSPRYKIIEKKQPVAFWCNPISGHNTLYWYLQNLGQGPELLIRYENEEAVDDSQLPKDRFSAERLKGVDSTLKIQPAELGDSAVYLCASSLGTNTEAFFGQGTRLTVV.

With respect to this clone: This sample also contains other DNA sequences that code for the same CDR3. The V and J genes are TRBV5-1 and TRBJ1-2, with D unclear. Trimming removed 0 bases at V and 8 bases at J, with 11 bases between. Germline-derived CDR1 and CDR2 are SGHRS and YFSETQ. CDR3 length equals 13 residues. The CDR3 region is CASSLEGSYGYTF. As DNA, the CDR3 is TGCGCCAGCAGCTTGGAAGGGTCCTACGGCTACACCTTC.

The chain links TRBV2 to TRBJ1-1, with D possibly matching TRBD1 (5 bases). V was clipped by 10 bases and J by 1 base, with 13 bases between them. The CDR3 is 13 residues long. Germline assignment: CDR1 SNHLY and CDR2 FYNNEI. Written as DNA, the CDR3 is TGTGCCACTATAAGGACATGGAACACTGAAGCTTTCTTT. This codes for CATIRTWNTEAFF.

J is TRBJ2-5 and V is TRBV7-9; D not certain. TRBJ2-7 explains the end of the DNA better; the J call may be wrong. The germline CDR1 and CDR2 sequences are SEHNR and FQNEAQ (reference sequence). This CDR3 is built from 13 residues. The CDR3 loop reads CASSLRVSYEQYF. The CDR3 region has the DNA TGTGCCAGCAGCTTACGGGTCAGCTACGAGCAGTACTTC.

This clone has just one count. In the same sample, other DNA sequences code for this CDR3. V gene TRBV7-8 combines with J gene TRBJ2-3, with 7 positions matching TRBD2. V trimming: 4 bases; J trimming: 1 base; junction bases outside the gene matches: 5. The CDR3 has 15 residues. CDR1 and CDR2 (germline): SGHVS, FQNEAQ. The CDR3 sequence: CASSSSLAGTDTQYF. The DNA of the CDR3 is TGTGCCAGCAGCTCCAGTCTAGCGGGCACAGATACGCAGTATTTT.

The chain joins TRBV19 to TRBJ1-4, with 8 bases lining up with TRBD1. The length of the CDR3 is 16 residues. J gave up 7 bases and V 4 bases, and 11 bases lay outside the gene matches. Germline V gene lookup returns CDR1 LNHDA and CDR2 SQIVND (reference sequence). The CDR3 is CASSTYRGKSSEKLFF. As DNA, the CDR3 is TGTGCCAGTAGTACATACAGGGGGAAGAGTTCTGAAAAACTGTTTTTT.

The chain combines TRBV10-3 with TRBJ2-7; D possibly corresponds to TRBD2 (5 bases). V was shortened by 3 bases and J by 1 base, with 13 bases between the two germline ends. CDR1 is ENHRY, CDR2 SYGVKD, per germline. The CDR3 extends over 15 amino acids. In DNA, the CDR3 is TGTGCCATCAGTGATCACGGGATAGAGTCCTACGAGCAGTACTTC. Protein sequence: CAISDHGIESYEQYF.

This clone turned up a few times. V is TRBV5-1 and J is TRBJ1-1; no clear D. Trimming stripped 1 base from V and 1 base from J, with 8 bases between. CDR1 and CDR2 from the germline V gene are SGHRS and YFSETQ. CDR3 size: 14 residues. CDR3 amino acids: CASSLFGENTEAFF. CDR3 coding DNA: TGCGCCAGCAGCTTGTTTGGGGAGAACACTGAAGCTTTCTTT.

This chain links TRBV9 with TRBJ1-3; D is undetermined. Germline V gene data show CDR1 as SGDLS and CDR2 as YYNGEE. V lost 3 bases and J 0 bases, leaving 13 bases between the germline ends. The CDR3 has 16 amino acids. The CDR3 nucleotides read TGTGCCAGCAGCGCCCACCTAGAAAGCTCTGGAAACACCATATATTTT. It specifies CASSAHLESSGNTIYF.

The chain recombines TRBV9 with TRBJ1-2; 7 nucleotides line up with TRBD1. The V gene's germline CDR1 is SGDLS and CDR2 YYNGEE. The length of the CDR3 is 15 residues. J lost 7 bases, V lost 4 bases, and 13 bases had no gene match. The CDR3 is CASSPPDRRPGGYTF. The CDR3 DNA is TGTGCCAGCAGCCCCCCGGACAGGCGGCCTGGTGGCTACACCTTC. Filled out from reference TRBV9 and TRBJ1-2, the complete variable domain reads DSGVTQTPKHLITATGQRVTLRCSPRSGDLSVYWYQQSLDQGLQFLIQYYNGEERAKGNILERFSAQQFPDLHSELNLSSLELGDSALYFCASSPPDRRPGGYTFGSGTRLTVV.

The CDR3 region has the DNA TGTGCCAGCACCCCCGGTGAAGAGACCCAGTACTTC. Translation gives CASTPGEETQYF. V gene TRBV28 combines with J gene TRBJ2-5; D uncertain. Trimming took 7 bases from V and 3 from J, leaving 9 bases between them. CDR1 and CDR2 (germline): MDHEN, SYDVKM. The length of the CDR3 is 12 residues.

J is TRBJ2-1 and V is TRBV2; weak D call: TRBD1 (5 bases). The length of the CDR3 is 14 residues. The germline V gene encodes CDR1 SNHLY and CDR2 FYNNEI. The germline V and J ends were trimmed by 7 bases and 8 bases, with 18 bases remaining between them. CDR3 region: CASKGQGFYYEQFF. The DNA for the CDR3 is TGTGCCAGCAAGGGGCAGGGATTTTATTATGAGCAGTTCTTC.

This clone occurred once. This chain joins TRBV6-1 and TRBJ1-1; tentative D call: TRBD1 (6 bases). Trimming took 3 bases from V and 1 from J, leaving 15 bases between them. The CDR3 consists of 16 residues. Germline V gives CDR1 MNHNS, CDR2 SASEGT. Here the CDR3 DNA reads TGTGCCAGCAGTGATGGGGGGGCTTTGGGGAACACTGAAGCTTTCTTT. Translated: CASSDGGALGNTEAFF.

The V gene is TRBV11-1, the J gene TRBJ1-1; the D is unclear. The germline CDR1 and CDR2 sequences are SGHAT and FQDESV (reference sequence). CDR3 size: 13 residues. Between the trimmed V and J ends, which lost 4 bases and 7 bases, there was a span of 13 bases. DNA of the CDR3: TGTGCCAGCAGCTATCTGGGTGGTAGTGAAGCTTTCTTT. Protein: CASSYLGGSEAFF.

To note about this clone: This may come from a read error, since a much larger clone is one base off. The V and J genes are TRBV6-6 and TRBJ2-5; no reliable D call. The CDR3 spans 10 residues. In germline, CDR1 is MNHNY, CDR2 SVGAGI (reference sequence). Trimming cost V 8 bases and J 3 bases, with 4 bases left between them. DNA of the CDR3: TGTGCCAGCGGTGAAGAGACCCAGTACTTC. It specifies CASGEETQYF.

For this clone: Within the sample, other DNA sequences also encode this same CDR3. The chain recombines TRBV28 with TRBJ2-7, with D unresolved. V was clipped by 6 bases and J by 4 bases, with 10 bases between them. The CDR3 has 12 residues. The germline CDR1 and CDR2 sequences are MDHEN and SYDVKM. This CDR3 is CASRGSSYEQYF. CDR3 DNA sequence: TGTGCCAGCAGGGGTAGTTCTTACGAGCAGTACTTC.

This clone turned up a few times. This rearrangement joins TRBV9 to TRBJ2-2; 11 bases match TRBD2. V lost 4 bases and J lost 5; bases outside the gene matches: 1. The V gene's germline CDR1 is SGDLS and CDR2 YYNGEE. This CDR3 contains 14 residues. This chain's CDR3 is CASSRTSGTGELFF. The CDR3 nucleotides are TGTGCCAGCAGCAGGACTAGCGGGACCGGGGAGCTGTTTTTT.